This T cell receptor (beta chain) was obtained from a study of cytomegalovirus exposure and HLA in healthy donors. PCR primers comprised 60 Vbeta and 13 Jbeta primers. Generated by immunoSEQ multiplex PCR, the TCRdb table keeps only in-frame clones and is missing some. The sample contains approximately 200,000 clones, roughly 80% of which appear only once. This CDR3 contains 18 residues. CDR1 is SGHVS, CDR2 FNYEAQ, per germline. V lost 0 bases and J lost 1; bases outside the gene matches: 10. The sequencing input was PBMCs. The receptor comes from a young woman in good health and CMV-seropositive. V and J are TRBV7-6 and TRBJ1-2; TRBD1 aligns across 8 bases. The CDR3 reads CASSLANGTGRNNYGYTF. The CDR3 bases are TGTGCCAGCAGCTTAGCAAACGGGACAGGTAGAAATAACTATGGCTACACCTTC.